The T cell receptor beta chain under discussion was sequenced for a study of identical twins. This clonotype was seen ten or more times. As yet, its antigen is unknown. TCRdb analysed the 5' RACE reads with MiXCR anew, one entry per CDR3 protein. The table records 130,000 to 150,000 distinct CDR3 sequences, 3% to 4.5% of them present only once. Whole-study results and caveats: Model-predicted out-of-frame TCR alpha sharing fell below observed values in monozygotic twins.

Germline V lookup: CDR1 ENHRY, CDR2 SYGVKD. V dropped 2 bases and J dropped 4; count of bases not matched to a gene: 10. CDR3 size: 17 residues. The sample consisted of memory T cells sorted from blood. The clonotype was recovered from a man younger than 35 in good health. The chain carries TRBV10-3 and TRBJ2-1; TRBD1 aligns across 8 bases. The CDR3 spells CAISEDGPGTGYNEQFF. The DNA for the CDR3 is TGTGCCATCAGTGAGGACGGACCCGGGACAGGTTACAATGAGCAGTTCTTC.